The 13 T cell receptor beta chains given below trace back to one sample, sequenced in a study of regulatory T cells in long-lasting Graves disease. iRepertoire HTBI primers and Arm-PCR of CDR3 regions built TCR beta libraries. TCRdb reprocessed the multiplex PCR reads with MiXCR, giving one entry per CDR3 protein. The sample holds over 200,000 distinct CDR3 sequences; 18% are singletons and the top ten take 12% to 15%. Time point noted: newly diagnosed GD, antithyroid drugs for less than 3 months. PBMCs were the source of the RNA used for TCR sequencing. This sample also appeared in a second study, on T cells in Graves' hyperthyroidism and ophthalmopathy.

The sample here was peripheral blood mononuclear cells (PBMCs), taken at new diagnosis, from a patient treated with antithyroid drugs. The receptors come from a woman aged 25 to 45 with Graves disease.

This clonotype has ten or more counts. This chain joins TRBV2 and TRBJ2-3, with TRBD2 matching over 7 bases. V lost 3 bases and J lost 3; bases outside the gene matches: 3. This CDR3 spans 14 amino acids. Per the germline V gene, CDR1 is SNHLY and CDR2 is FYNNEI. The CDR3 coding sequence is TGTGCCAGCAGTGACAGGGAGGGGACAGATACGCAGTATTTT. Its protein is CASSDREGTDTQYF.

The CDR3 loop reads CASSFYSLAGDKDTQYF. CDR3 bases: TGTGCCAGCAGCTTTTACTCTCTAGCGGGGGATAAAGATACGCAGTATTTT. V usage is TRBV11-2 and J usage is TRBJ2-3; 10 nucleotides line up with TRBD2. Germline CDR1 and CDR2: SGHAT and FQNNGV. CDR3 length equals 17 residues. The ends lost 3 bases at V and 5 bases at J; junction bases unmatched: 11.

The rearrangement links TRBV14 to TRBJ2-7; 8 nucleotides line up with TRBD1. Germline V gene data show CDR1 as SGHDN and CDR2 as FVKESK. With V trimmed by 1 base and J by 3 bases, 8 bases remained unmatched. The CDR3 has 16 amino acids. The DNA for the CDR3 is TGTGCCAGCAGCCAAGGCCGGACAGGGACAGGCTACGAGCAGTACTTC. Its translation: CASSQGRTGTGYEQYF.

The V call is TRBV28, the J call TRBJ1-2; 7 nucleotides agree with TRBD1. Trimming removed 7 bases from V and 5 bases from J; junction bases left unmatched: 10. The CDR3 loop spans 14 amino acids. Germline CDR1 is MDHEN and CDR2 is SYDVKM. CDR3: CASTPGRGWYGYTF. The CDR3 region has the DNA TGTGCCAGCACGCCCGGCAGGGGGTGGTATGGCTACACCTTC.

Regarding this clonotype: A far more abundant clone sits one base away, making this likely a read error. The rearrangement links TRBV11-2 to TRBJ1-2; tentative D call: TRBD1 (6 bases). The CDR3 covers 15 residues. Germline loops: CDR1 SGHAT, CDR2 FQNNGV. The CDR3 spells CANSGPGQTNYGYTF. The CDR3 region has the DNA TGTGCCAACAGCGGGCCCGGACAGACTAACTATGGCTACACCTTC.

This clonotype was recorded many times. This rearrangement joins TRBV5-1 to TRBJ2-2; 8 nucleotides align to TRBD1. Germline CDR1 SGHRS, CDR2 YFSETQ. There are 15 residues in the CDR3. Unmatched junction bases numbered 6, after V lost 5 bases and J lost 3 bases. CDR3 DNA: TGCGCCAGCAGACTCCGGGACAGGCACACCGGGGAGCTGTTTTTT. Translated, it gives CASRLRDRHTGELFF.

In this sample, this clonotype turned up many times. The chain carries TRBV6-2 or TRBV6-3 and TRBJ2-3; possibly TRBD2 for D (7 bases). The CDR3 has 13 amino acids. Trimming pared 5 bases from V and 7 bases from J, leaving 13 bases between. The germline V gene has CDR1 MNHEY and CDR2 SVGEGT. In DNA form, the CDR3 reads TGTGCCAGCAGTAGGGGGGGGCAGCATACGCAGTATTTT. Residues: CASSRGGQHTQYF.

The chain combines TRBV6-5 with TRBJ1-2; D uncertain. The V gene lost 0 bases and the J gene lost 0 bases, with 11 bases spanning the gap. This CDR3 has 16 residues. CDR1 MNHEY and CDR2 SVGAGI come from the germline V gene. The CDR3 DNA is TGTGCCAGCAGTTACTCAGTCGGGATTTCTAACTATGGCTACACCTTC. Protein: CASSYSVGISNYGYTF.

At least ten counts were recorded for this clonotype. This chain links TRBV12-3 or TRBV12-4 with TRBJ2-1, with D hard to call. This CDR3 spans 15 amino acids. The V end lost 7 bases, the J end lost 3 bases, and 16 bases lay between the germline ends. This CDR3 reads CASTPRRADYNEQFF. DNA for the CDR3: TGTGCCAGCACCCCCCGTAGGGCGGACTACAATGAGCAGTTCTTC.

This clonotype was counted many times. V and J are TRBV28 and TRBJ2-1; 9 nucleotides align to TRBD2. V was pared by 6 bases and J by 3 bases, with 6 bases of the junction left unmatched. The CDR3 is 15 amino acids. The germline gives CDR1 MDHEN, CDR2 SYDVKM. The DNA for the CDR3 is TGTGCCAGCAGCGACCTAGCGGGGCACTACAATGAGCAGTTCTTC. Protein sequence: CASSDLAGHYNEQFF.

The V and J genes are TRBV19 and TRBJ1-2, with TRBD1 matching 11 bases. Trimming cost V 8 bases and J 10 bases; bases outside gene matches: 12. Germline V gene sequence: CDR1 LNHDA, CDR2 SQIVND (reference sequence). The CDR3 loop spans 14 amino acids. The CDR3 loop reads CASSRLDRGPHYTF. The DNA for the CDR3 is TGTGCCAGTTCAAGGTTGGACAGGGGGCCTCACTACACCTTC.

This clonotype was counted at least ten times. This rearrangement joins TRBV12-5 to TRBJ1-5; a possible D gene is TRBD1 (5 bases). The CDR3 length is 15 residues. Trimming took off 0 bases at V and 3 bases at J, with 9 bases between the two ends. Germline assignment: CDR1 LGHNT and CDR2 FRNRAP. CDR3 sequence: CASGLVKGDNQPQHF. The CDR3 nucleotides are TGTGCTAGTGGTTTGGTAAAAGGGGACAATCAGCCCCAGCATTTT.

Of note for this clonotype: A much bigger clone sits one base away, suggesting this may be a read error. Since no conserved phenylalanine or tryptophan closes the CDR3, a read error is the likely cause. The genes are TRBV5-4 and TRBJ2-1, with TRBD2 matching over 10 bases. The ends lost 3 bases at V and 6 bases at J; junction bases unmatched: 12. The germline CDR1 and CDR2 sequences are SGHNT and YYREEE (reference sequence). The CDR3 covers 17 residues. This chain's CDR3 is CASSSSTSGQHVNEQFV. In DNA, the CDR3 is TGTGCCAGCAGCTCATCGACTAGCGGGCAACATGTCAATGAGCAGTTCGTC.